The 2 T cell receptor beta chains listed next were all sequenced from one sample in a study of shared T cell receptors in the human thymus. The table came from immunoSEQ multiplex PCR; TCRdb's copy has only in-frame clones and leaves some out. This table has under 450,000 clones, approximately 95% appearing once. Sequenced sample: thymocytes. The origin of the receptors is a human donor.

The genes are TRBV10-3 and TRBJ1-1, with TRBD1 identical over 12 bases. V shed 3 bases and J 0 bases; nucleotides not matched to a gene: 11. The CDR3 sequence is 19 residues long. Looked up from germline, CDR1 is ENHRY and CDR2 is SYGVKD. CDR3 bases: TGTGCCATCAGTGAAGTTGGGACAGGGGGCAATAGTATGAACACTGAAGCTTTCTTT. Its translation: CAISEVGTGGNSMNTEAFF.

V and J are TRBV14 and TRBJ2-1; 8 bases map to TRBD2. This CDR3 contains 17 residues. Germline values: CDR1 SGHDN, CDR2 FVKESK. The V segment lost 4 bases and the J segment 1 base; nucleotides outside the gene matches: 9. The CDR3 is CASSPPLTSGSYNEQFF. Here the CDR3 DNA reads TGTGCCAGCAGCCCTCCCCTAACTAGCGGTTCCTACAATGAGCAGTTCTTC.